This paragraph covers one T cell receptor beta chain sequence. What it recognizes is unknown. The data belong to a study of PD-1 blockade in classical Hodgkin lymphoma. From germline, CDR1 is SGDLS and CDR2 YYNGEE. V was pared by 2 bases and J by 6 bases, with 8 bases between. This CDR3 spans 12 amino acids. The repertoire was sequenced with immunoSEQ multiplex PCR; TCRdb's copy has only in-frame clones and lacks some. The table shows tens of thousands of clones, with 81% occurring only once. As for time point: cycle 4 day 1 (C4D1), after less than seven weeks of nivolumab. Every single patient, without exception, relapsed after autologous stem cell transplantation, and brentuximab vedotin exposure varied. Complete response, partial response or progressive disease made up the best responses. Study-level points and caveats: The study reported lower baseline TCR diversity in newly diagnosed patients than in healthy donors.

The sample was peripheral blood mononuclear cells (PBMCs), taken before the fourth cycle of nivolumab. The receptor was derived from a human donor with classical Hodgkin lymphoma. The V gene is TRBV9, the J gene TRBJ1-2; D might be TRBD1 (6 bases). The CDR3 DNA is TGTGCCAGCAGCGTGCAGGGGAATGGCTACACCTTC. Its protein product is CASSVQGNGYTF.